The present TCR beta chain was sequenced within a study of T cell changes during pregnancy in multiple sclerosis. Measured with immunoSEQ multiplex PCR; TCRdb has only the in-frame clones, and not every one. Among under 80,000 clones listed, around 94% were seen once. V shed 5 bases, J shed 4 bases, and the junction held 13 bases outside the gene matches. Germline V gene lookup returns CDR1 SGHVS and CDR2 FNYEAQ. The CDR3 consists of 16 residues. Sample: peripheral blood, taken before pregnancy. The V call is TRBV7-6, the J call TRBJ1-2, with TRBD1 matching 7 bases. The sequence derives from a female donor with multiple sclerosis, enrolled in a pregnancy study. The CDR3 bases are TGTGCCAGCAGCCCTCATCCCGACAGGGTCTCCTATGGCTACACCTTC. Protein product: CASSPHPDRVSYGYTF.